Listed below are T cell receptor beta chains from one sample, sequenced in a study of T cells after posttransplantation cyclophosphamide. Libraries were prepared by immunoSEQ multiplex PCR; TCRdb keeps only in-frame clonotypes and omits some of them. Of roughly 5,900 clones in the sample, over 1.5% were seen once. The sample was PBMCs, taken about 230 days after a stem cell transplant with posttransplant cyclophosphamide. The receptor set was obtained from a male patient aged 30 to 40 who received an allogeneic stem cell transplant from a related donor, was CMV-positive, and had no GVHD. These T cells may partly come from the graft donor. CDR3s include the opening cysteine and the closing phenylalanine or tryptophan. The D gene is left open where the match is weak. Size is stated for part of the rows, as once, few or many counts, or as a class when the clone is expanded.

-,medium-sized,TRBJ2-1,TRBV4-2,TGTGCCAGCAGCCAGGGATCTGGGAGATATGAGCAGTTCTTC,CASSQGSGRYEQFF
TRBD2,few,TRBJ2-5,TRBV7-2,TGTGCCAGCAGCCCGGGAGCGGGGAAAGTTTACTTGTACCAAGAGACCCAGTACTTC,CASSPGAGKVYLYQETQYF
-,few,TRBJ2-5,TRBV11-2,TGTGCCAGCAGCCAGAGCCATGGGAGAGAGACCCAGTACTTC,CASSQSHGRETQYF
TRBD2,-,TRBJ2-7,TRBV6-6,TGTGCCAGCAGCTCGGGACTAGCGGGAGTCGAGCAGTACTTC,CASSSGLAGVEQYF
TRBD1,few,TRBJ2-7,TRBV7-8,TGTGCCAGCAGCTTAGGTCCCAGGGGGACCCGATACGAGCAGTACTTC,CASSLGPRGTRYEQYF
-,few,TRBJ1-2,TRBV5-6,TGTGCCAGCAGCTACGACAGGATCTATGGCTACACCTTC,CASSYDRIYGYTF
-,few,TRBJ2-7,TRBV28,TGTGCCAGCAGCCAAACGCGCTACGAGCAGTACTTC,CASSQTRYEQYF
TRBD2,few,TRBJ2-3,TRBV13,TGTGCCAGCAGCCCCACGGGACTAGCGGGGGTGAGCACAGATACGCAGTATTTT,CASSPTGLAGVSTDTQYF
TRBD1,medium-sized,TRBJ1-6,TRBV5-1,TGCGCCAGCAGCTTGGGCGGGACAGGTCCTTCACCCCTCCACTTT,CASSLGGTGPSPLHF
TRBD1,-,TRBJ1-2,TRBV27,TGTGCCAGCAGCCACCTAGGACAGGGTAGCCTTAACTATGGCTACACCTTC,CASSHLGQGSLNYGYTF
-,few,TRBJ2-3,TRBV4-3,TGCGCCAGCAGCCCCGGTCTCGGTGAGTCTACGCAGTATTTT,CASSPGLGESTQYF
TRBD1,few,TRBJ1-5,TRBV5-6,TGTGCCAGCAGCACGACAGGGCCCCGTGCGGGGCGCAATCAGCCCCAGCATTTT,CASSTTGPRAGRNQPQHF
TRBD2,few,TRBJ2-7,TRBV11-2,TGTGCCAGCAGCAGACAGACTAGCGGGAGTGGTGGGGGCACTTACGAGCAGTACTTC,CASSRQTSGSGGGTYEQYF
-,few,TRBJ1-5,TRBV4-3,TGCGCCAGCAGCCAGGATCCGGGTCAGCCCCAGCATTTT,CASSQDPGQPQHF
-,-,TRBJ1-3,TRBV7-8,TGTGCCAGCTCGTTCTCTGGAAACACCATATATTTT,CASSFSGNTIYF
TRBD2,few,TRBJ2-7,TRBV7-6,TGTGCCAGCAGCTTACAGCGGGAGAGTTACGAGCAGTACTTC,CASSLQRESYEQYF
TRBD2,-,TRBJ2-1,TRBV6-1,TGTGCCAGCAGATCTAGCGGTTGGGGTGAGCAGTTCTTC,CASRSSGWGEQFF
TRBD1,-,TRBJ1-5,TRBV2,TGTGCCAGCAGTCGACAGGGGGCAGGGTTGATCAGTCAGCCCCAGCATTTT,CASSRQGAGLISQPQHF
TRBD1,few,TRBJ1-5,TRBV6-1,TGTGCCAGTTATGACAGGGCCGGGCGGAATCAGCCCCAGCATTTT,CASYDRAGRNQPQHF
TRBD1,few,TRBJ1-1,TRBV6-1,TGTGCCAGCAGTCTATCAGGGGGCTTAAACACTGAAGCTTTCTTT,CASSLSGGLNTEAFF
-,-,TRBJ2-3,TRBV6-4,TGTGCCAGCAGTGACTCGATCGGTTACACAGATACGCAGTATTTT,CASSDSIGYTDTQYF
TRBD1,-,TRBJ2-3,TRBV29-1,TGCAGCGTTGAAGATGGTAACAGGGGGTCCAAACACAGATACGCAGTATTT,CSVEDGNRGSKHRYAVF
TRBD1,few,TRBJ1-5,TRBV29-1,TGCAGCGTTAGACAGGGGGCTCAGCCCCAGCATTTT,CSVRQGAQPQHF
-,-,TRBJ2-7,TRBV11-2,TGTGCCAGCAGCTTATTATACACGGAACAGGCGGCATACGAGCAGTACTTC,CASSLLYTEQAAYEQYF
TRBD1,few,TRBJ2-1,TRBV4-2,TGTGCCAGCAGCCAAGATCCGGGACAGGCCTACAATGAGCAGTTCTTC,CASSQDPGQAYNEQFF
-,-,TRBJ1-1,TRBV28,TGTGCCAGCAGTTTGCCAGGGGCGAACACTGAAGCTTTCTTT,CASSLPGANTEAFF
-,few,TRBJ2-7,TRBV5-1,TGCGCCAGCAGCGGACGGGACACTGGCGAGCAGTACTTC,CASSGRDTGEQYF
TRBD2,few,TRBJ2-7,TRBV28,TGTGCCAGCAGTTTAAGACTAGCGGTAGGCTACGAGCAGTACTTC,CASSLRLAVGYEQYF
TRBD2,few,TRBJ2-1,TRBV9,TGTGCCAGCAGCGTAATAGCGGGGGGGTATAATGAGCAGTTCTTC,CASSVIAGGYNEQFF
-,-,TRBJ1-1,TRBV19,TGTGCCAGTAGTGTGAAAAGGGGGACTGAAGCTTTCTTT,CASSVKRGTEAFF
-,-,TRBJ1-6,TRBV5-1,TGCGCCAGCAGCTTGGCCAGGGCAGGGGTTGATCGATCACCCCTCCACTTT,CASSLARAGVDRSPLHF
-,-,TRBJ2-5,TRBV19,TGTGCCAGTAGACCCGCTTCCGGAGAGACCCAGTACTTC,CASRPASGETQYF
-,-,TRBJ2-2,TRBV30,TGTGCCTGGAAGCCCCGTATCGGGGGTAACACCGGGGAGCTGTTTTTT,CAWKPRIGGNTGELFF
-,few,TRBJ2-7,TRBV10-3,TGTGCCATCAGCGCCCGTCAATCAGGAGGTTCCTACGAGCAGTACTTC,CAISARQSGGSYEQYF
-,few,TRBJ1-1,TRBV28,TGTGCCAGCATAGAACGTGAGTTGGCTTTCTTT,CASIERELAFF
-,few,TRBJ2-7,TRBV6-5,TGTGCCAGCAGTTACTCAGCGGCCTTAGGCGAGCAGTACTTC,CASSYSAALGEQYF
TRBD1,few,TRBJ1-5,TRBV19,TGTGCCAGTAGTAGGGACAGTTATAGCAATCAGCCCCAGCATTTT,CASSRDSYSNQPQHF
-,few,TRBJ1-6,TRBV7-8,TGTGCCAGCAGCTCCCCAGGGGTTTCACCCCTCCACTTT,CASSSPGVSPLHF
-,few,TRBJ1-2,TRBV19,TGTGCCAGTAGTATCAACGAGGTCTATGGCTACACCTTC,CASSINEVYGYTF
TRBD2,-,TRBJ2-5,TRBV7-9,TGTGCCAGCAGCGCAGGGTTAGCGGGGGTCAGGGAGACCCAGTACTTC,CASSAGLAGVRETQYF
TRBD1,few,TRBJ2-7,TRBV10-3,TGTGCCATCAGCCGGGACAGCTCCTACGAGCAGTACTTC,CAISRDSSYEQYF
-,-,TRBJ2-3,TRBV7-9,TGTGCCAGCAGCTTAAATCATGAGGGAGATACGCAGTATTTT,CASSLNHEGDTQYF
-,large,TRBJ1-3,TRBV4-2,TGTGCCAGCAGCCAAGCCGTGAGGGCAGGTGGAAACACCATATATTTT,CASSQAVRAGGNTIYF
TRBD1,few,TRBJ2-3,TRBV4-3,TGCGCCAGCAGCCATACCATGGGACAGGGGAGGAGAGATACGCAGTATTTT,CASSHTMGQGRRDTQYF
-,-,TRBJ2-2,TRBV7-6,TGTGCCAGCAGCTGGGGGCAGGGGACCGGGGAGCTGTTTTTT,CASSWGQGTGELFF
-,-,TRBJ2-7,TRBV28,TGTGCCAGCCGTGAAGCCGGGATCACCTACGAGCAGTACTTC,CASREAGITYEQYF
TRBD1,-,TRBJ1-2,TRBV10-3,TGTGCCATCAGTACAGGGGACTATGGCTACACCTTC,CAISTGDYGYTF
TRBD2,few,TRBJ2-3,TRBV4-3,TGCACCAGCAGCCAAGACCAGACCTATAGCGGGGGGGCCGTCACAGATACGCAGTATTTT,CTSSQDQTYSGGAVTDTQYF
-,few,TRBJ2-7,TRBV7-9,TGTGCCAGCAGCGAAGGGAACAGGAATCGCAAGTACTTC,CASSEGNRNRKYF
-,few,TRBJ2-7,TRBV27,TGTGCCAGGAAAGACAGGCCAACCTACGAGCAGTACTTC,CARKDRPTYEQYF
-,-,TRBJ2-1,TRBV4-2,TGTGCCAGCAGCCGAGAACAGGGTCTCTCCTACAATGAGCAGTTCTTC,CASSREQGLSYNEQFF